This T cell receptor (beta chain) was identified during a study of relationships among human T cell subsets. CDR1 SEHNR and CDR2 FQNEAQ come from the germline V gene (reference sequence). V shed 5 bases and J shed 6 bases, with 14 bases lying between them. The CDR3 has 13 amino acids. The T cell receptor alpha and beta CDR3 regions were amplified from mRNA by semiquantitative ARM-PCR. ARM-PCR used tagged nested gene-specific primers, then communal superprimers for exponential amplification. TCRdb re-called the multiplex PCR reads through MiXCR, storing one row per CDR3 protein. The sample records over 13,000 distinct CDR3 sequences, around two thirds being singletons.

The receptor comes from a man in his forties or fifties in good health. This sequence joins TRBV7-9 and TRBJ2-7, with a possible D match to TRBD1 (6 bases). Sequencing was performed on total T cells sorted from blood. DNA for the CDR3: TGTGCCAGCAGCGGCACAGGGTGGGGCGAGCAGTACTTC. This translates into CASSGTGWGEQYF.